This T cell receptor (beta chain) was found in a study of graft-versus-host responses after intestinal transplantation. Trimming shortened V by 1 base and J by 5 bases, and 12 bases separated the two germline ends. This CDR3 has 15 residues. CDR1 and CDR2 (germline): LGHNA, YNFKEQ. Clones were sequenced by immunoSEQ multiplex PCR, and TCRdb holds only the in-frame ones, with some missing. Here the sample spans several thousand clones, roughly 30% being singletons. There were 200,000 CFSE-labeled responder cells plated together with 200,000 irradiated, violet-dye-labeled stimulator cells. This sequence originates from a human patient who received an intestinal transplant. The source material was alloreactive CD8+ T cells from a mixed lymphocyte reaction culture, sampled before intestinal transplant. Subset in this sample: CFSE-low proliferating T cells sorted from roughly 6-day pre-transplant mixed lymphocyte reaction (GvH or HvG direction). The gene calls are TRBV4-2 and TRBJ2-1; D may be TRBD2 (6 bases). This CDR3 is CASSQVYGSHNEQFF. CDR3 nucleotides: TGTGCCAGCAGCCAAGTATACGGGAGCCACAATGAGCAGTTCTTC.